The next 29 T cell receptor beta chains were all read from a single sample in a study of identifying expanded T cells in peripheral blood. Generated by immunoSEQ multiplex PCR, the TCRdb table keeps only in-frame clones and is missing some. Here the sample spans some 78,000 clones, approximately 90% being singletons. The specimen was blood. These receptor sequences come from a person between 18 and 69 years old in good health.

The chain recombines TRBV4-3 with TRBJ2-1; TRBD2 aligns across 8 bases. V lost 3 bases to trimming and J lost 8 bases; unmatched junction nucleotides: 6. Germline assignment: CDR1 LGHNA and CDR2 YSLEER. This CDR3 comprises 14 residues. The CDR3 here is CASSQVGGADEQFF. In DNA, the CDR3 is TGCGCCAGCAGCCAGGTCGGGGGGGCTGATGAGCAGTTCTTC.

V is TRBV18 and J is TRBJ2-3; the D gene is possibly TRBD1 (6 bases). Trimming shortened V by 3 bases and J by 4 bases, and 20 bases separated the two germline ends. CDR3 length: 17 residues. The germline V gene has CDR1 KGHSH and CDR2 LQKENI. The CDR3 DNA follows: TGTGCCAGCTCACCCGGGGCCAGGGGCCGGTCCCCAGATACGCAGTATTTT. This codes for CASSPGARGRSPDTQYF.

The CDR3 here is CASSQDITVSLGYTF. DNA for the CDR3: TGTGCCAGCAGCCAAGACATCACAGTTTCCCTTGGCTACACCTTC. J is TRBJ1-2 and V is TRBV4-2; no reliable D call. The CDR3 consists of 15 residues. The V end was cut by 0 bases, the J end by 7 bases, with 15 bases between. Per germline, CDR1 LGHNA and CDR2 YNFKEQ.

The chain recombines TRBV18 with TRBJ1-4; unclear D gene. V gave up 5 bases and J gave up 8 bases, with 12 bases separating them. CDR1 and CDR2 from the germline V gene are KGHSH and LQKENI. This CDR3 has 13 amino acids. The DNA for the CDR3 is TGTGCCAGCTCATCGCAGAGCGACGAAAAACTGTTTTTT. It specifies CASSSQSDEKLFF.

CDR3 protein: CASSSTGLGEKLFF. As DNA, the CDR3 is TGTGCCAGCAGCTCCACAGGGTTAGGGGAAAAACTGTTTTTT. The chain is built from TRBV11-2 and TRBJ1-4; D is perhaps TRBD1 (6 bases). The V and J ends lost 4 bases and 8 bases respectively, with 14 bases between them. The CDR3 is 14 residues long. Germline assignment: CDR1 SGHAT and CDR2 FQNNGV.

This clone was detected only a few times. The CDR3 here is CASRFGSNTEAFF. The CDR3 DNA is TGTGCCAGCCGCTTCGGCTCGAACACTGAAGCTTTCTTT. This chain joins TRBV6-6 and TRBJ1-1; D uncertain. This CDR3 comprises 13 residues. Germline V gene data show CDR1 as MNHNY and CDR2 as SVGAGI (reference sequence). V dropped 8 bases and J dropped 1 base, with 11 bases sitting between them.

This sequence joins TRBV4-1 and TRBJ2-3; the match to TRBD1 covers 10 bases. Losses at the gene ends were 2 bases for V and 3 bases for J; bases not matched to a gene: 11. This CDR3 has 18 amino acids. Germline values: CDR1 MGHRA, CDR2 YSYEKL. The CDR3 is CASSQYPPRQGATDTQYF. CDR3 DNA sequence: TGCGCCAGCAGCCAATACCCGCCACGACAGGGGGCTACAGATACGCAGTATTTT.

The chain couples TRBV6-5 to TRBJ2-7; no firm D call. The germline V and J ends were trimmed by 0 bases and 10 bases, with 7 bases remaining between them. Per germline, CDR1 MNHEY and CDR2 SVGAGI. CDR3 length equals 11 residues. The CDR3 DNA follows: TGTGCCAGCAGTTACTCGGCTCTTCAGTACTTC. Residues: CASSYSALQYF.

This chain connects TRBV5-8 to TRBJ1-4; TRBD1 matches 7 bases. The V and J ends lost 7 bases and 12 bases, in that order; junction bases with no gene match: 6. The germline V gene has CDR1 SGHTS and CDR2 YDEGEE. The CDR3 consists of 11 residues. In DNA, the CDR3 is TGTGCCAGCCGCTACAGGGGTGAACTGTTTTTT. Its translation: CASRYRGELFF.

The J gene is TRBJ2-7, the V gene TRBV2, with TRBD1 identical over 9 bases. Germline V lookup: CDR1 SNHLY, CDR2 FYNNEI. The CDR3 totals 14 residues. V lost 6 bases and J lost 1; bases outside the gene matches: 4. The CDR3 nucleotides are TGTGCCAGCAGGGACAGGGGAAATTCCTACGAGCAGTACTTC. The encoded protein is CASRDRGNSYEQYF. Based on the CDR3 plus reference TRBV2 and TRBJ2-7, the full variable domain is EPEVTQTPSHQVTQMGQEVILRCVPISNHLYFYWYRQILGQKVEFLVSFYNNEISEKSEIFDDQFSVERPDGSNFTLKIRSTKLEDSAMYFCASRDRGNSYEQYFGPGTRLTVT.

This clone showed up just once. The chain carries TRBV28 and TRBJ1-4, with D tentatively TRBD1 (6 bases). Deletions cut 6 bases from V and 6 bases from J, with 11 bases between. The CDR3 is made up of 13 amino acids. The germline V gene has CDR1 MDHEN and CDR2 SYDVKM. The CDR3 region has the DNA TGTGCCAGCAGGGGGGGGCTGGATGAAAAACTGTTTTTT. Protein: CASRGGLDEKLFF.

The V and J genes are TRBV5-1 and TRBJ2-3; D is undetermined. The germline V gene encodes CDR1 SGHRS and CDR2 YFSETQ. CDR3 size: 17 residues. The V end lost 6 bases, the J end lost 0 bases, and 20 bases lay between the germline ends. DNA for the CDR3: TGCGCCAGCACCCTCTTTCGGGCAGCGACTAGCACAGATACGCAGTATTTT. Residues: CASTLFRAATSTDTQYF.

The rearrangement links TRBV5-4 to TRBJ2-7; D is unclear. Germline assignment: CDR1 SGHNT and CDR2 YYREEE (reference sequence). CDR3 size: 16 residues. Trimming took off 4 bases at V and 2 bases at J, with 19 bases between the two ends. In nucleotides, the CDR3 is TGTGCCAGCAGCCCTGCGGCCCCTCGATCAACCTACGAGCAGTACTTC. Translation gives CASSPAAPRSTYEQYF.

The chain combines TRBV29-1 with TRBJ1-2; 7 bases are shared with TRBD1. CDR1 and CDR2 (germline): SQVTM, ANQGSEA. This CDR3 is built from 16 residues. Trimming cost V 1 base and J 6 bases; bases outside gene matches: 14. The CDR3 region has the DNA TGCAGCGTTGAAGTTGCGGGGCCCGACAGGGTGCATGGCTACACCTTC. Its protein is CSVEVAGPDRVHGYTF.

This chain links TRBV30 with TRBJ2-3; 8 bases are shared with TRBD1. The CDR3 sequence is 14 residues long. The junction had 6 bases not matched to a gene; V was cut back by 5 bases and J by 2 bases. The V gene's germline CDR1 is GTSNPN and CDR2 SVGIG (reference sequence). CDR3 loop: CAWSRDRSTDTQYF. The CDR3 nucleotides are TGTGCCTGGTCCCGGGACAGGTCCACAGATACGCAGTATTTT.

The chain couples TRBV30 to TRBJ2-1; 8 nucleotides agree with TRBD1. This CDR3 is built from 15 residues. Trimming cost V 6 bases and J 8 bases; bases outside gene matches: 15. The germline CDR1 and CDR2 sequences are GTSNPN and SVGIG (reference sequence). The CDR3 region has the DNA TGTGCCTGTATAATAGGACAGGGCGCCCCCCATGAGCAGTTCTTC. This sequence encodes CACIIGQGAPHEQFF.

The chain uses TRBV11-2 and TRBJ2-5, with no clear D. The CDR3 sequence is 16 residues long. Germline-derived CDR1 and CDR2 are SGHAT and FQNNGV. With 0 bases removed from V and 3 bases from J, the gap between germline ends came to 14 bases. The chain's CDR3 is CASSLEHAPLKETQYF. In nucleotides, the CDR3 is TGTGCCAGCAGCTTAGAACACGCCCCACTTAAAGAGACCCAGTACTTC.

The chain uses TRBV6-5 and TRBJ2-7; D gene uncertain. In germline, CDR1 is MNHEY, CDR2 SVGAGI. The CDR3 length is 13 residues. The germline V and J ends were trimmed by 6 bases and 3 bases, with 12 bases remaining between them. CDR3 sequence reads: CASSDWAGYEQYF. CDR3 in DNA: TGTGCCAGCAGCGATTGGGCAGGCTACGAGCAGTACTTC.

This clone was picked up a small number of times. The rearrangement uses TRBV6-5 and TRBJ2-1, with D perhaps TRBD1 or TRBD2 (5 bases each). Germline assignment: CDR1 MNHEY and CDR2 SVGAGI. V was trimmed by 3 bases and J by 7 bases, leaving 16 bases between them. CDR3 size: 15 residues. CDR3 protein: CASSYSRDGRNEQFF. For the CDR3, the DNA is TGTGCCAGCAGTTATTCCCGGGACGGCAGGAATGAGCAGTTCTTC.

V and J are TRBV27 and TRBJ2-6; D not certain. Germline V gives CDR1 MNHEY, CDR2 SMNVEV (reference sequence). This CDR3 region has 15 residues. Trimming pared 0 bases from V and 3 bases from J, leaving 6 bases between. As DNA, the CDR3 is TGTGCCAGCAGTTTATCGGTCGGTGGGGCCAACGTCCTGACTTTC. Its translation is CASSLSVGGANVLTF.

The chain carries TRBV7-2 and TRBJ2-2; TRBD1 agrees at 7 bases. Germline V gene sequence: CDR1 SGHTA, CDR2 FQGNSA. CDR3 length: 15 residues. The V segment lost 5 bases and the J segment 6 bases; nucleotides outside the gene matches: 9. CDR3 nucleotides: TGTGCCAGCAGCCGATTGACAGGGTACGCCGGGGAGCTGTTTTTT. Amino acid sequence: CASSRLTGYAGELFF.

This clone has a count of ten or more. This chain joins TRBV7-7 and TRBJ2-7, with 9 bases that match TRBD2. CDR3 length: 14 residues. The trim removed 3 bases at V and 4 bases at J, leaving 4 bases unmatched. CDR1 is SSHAT and CDR2 is FNYEAQ in the germline V gene (reference sequence). CDR3 nucleotide sequence: TGTGCCAGCAGCTTTGCTAGCGGGGAGTACGAGCAGTACTTC. Translated: CASSFASGEYEQYF.

This clone was observed once. The J gene is TRBJ2-5, the V gene TRBV5-4; D is ambiguous. The germline V gene encodes CDR1 SGHNT and CDR2 YYREEE (reference sequence). V was shortened by 4 bases and J by 1 base, with 5 bases between the two germline ends. The CDR3 runs to 12 residues. The CDR3 sequence is CASSTAQETQYF. The DNA of the CDR3 is TGTGCCAGCAGCACGGCCCAAGAGACCCAGTACTTC.

The chain combines TRBV25-1 with TRBJ1-2, with TRBD1 matching 10 bases. V was pared by 6 bases and J by 3 bases, with 7 bases of the junction left unmatched. Germline loops: CDR1 MGHDK, CDR2 SYGVNS. The CDR3 has 15 residues. The CDR3 nucleotides read TGTGCCAGCAGCGTCCGGGACAGGGGAGACTATGGCTACACCTTC. It translates to CASSVRDRGDYGYTF.

The chain links TRBV9 to TRBJ1-5; TRBD1 is a possible D gene (5 bases). The V and J ends lost 4 bases and 3 bases respectively, with 11 bases between them. Germline CDR1 is SGDLS and CDR2 is YYNGEE. The CDR3 has 14 amino acids. CDR3 region: CASSPPGDNQPQHF. CDR3 bases: TGTGCCAGCAGCCCCCCGGGGGACAATCAGCCCCAGCATTTT.

The V gene is TRBV9, the J gene TRBJ2-2; D is undetermined. V lost 3 bases and J 0 bases, leaving 12 bases between the germline ends. The CDR3 contains 16 residues. Looked up from germline, CDR1 is SGDLS and CDR2 is YYNGEE. CDR3 sequence (DNA): TGTGCCAGCAGCGCCCAATTTCAGGCGAACACCGGGGAGCTGTTTTTT. Its translation is CASSAQFQANTGELFF.

This chain joins TRBV7-2 and TRBJ2-7, with 10 bases matching TRBD1. The V gene end was trimmed by 1 base and the J gene end by 3 bases; junction bases not matched to a gene: 3. The CDR3 extends over 15 amino acids. The germline CDR1 and CDR2 sequences are SGHTA and FQGNSA. CDR3 in DNA: TGTGCCAGCAGCTTAGAGGGACAGGGGTACTACGAGCAGTACTTC. Encoded protein: CASSLEGQGYYEQYF. The complete variable domain, with remaining parts taken from reference TRBV7-2 and TRBJ2-7, reads GAGVSQSPSNKVTEKGKDVELRCDPISGHTALYWYRQSLGQGLEFLIYFQGNSAPDKSGLPSDRFSAERTGGSVSTLTIQRTQQEDSAVYLCASSLEGQGYYEQYFGPGTRLTVT.

The rearrangement joins TRBV7-8 to TRBJ2-1; a possible D gene is TRBD2 (6 bases). This CDR3 is built from 14 residues. Germline CDR1 reads SGHVS; CDR2 reads FQNEAQ. The ends were cut back, 7 bases at V and 5 bases at J, with 15 bases in the middle. CDR3 nucleotides: TGTGCCAGCAACCCCCGGGGGTGGAACAATGAGCAGTTCTTC. Amino acid sequence: CASNPRGWNNEQFF.

The count of this clone is one. V gene TRBV5-6 combines with J gene TRBJ2-7; D might be TRBD2 (5 bases). The length of the CDR3 is 14 residues. Germline-derived CDR1 and CDR2 are SGHDT and YYEEEE. V was clipped by 4 bases and J by 0 bases, with 11 bases between them. The DNA for the CDR3 is TGTGCCAGCAGCCTTATGGGGAGCTCCTACGAGCAGTACTTC. Protein: CASSLMGSSYEQYF. Looking up the rest from reference TRBV5-6 and TRBJ2-7 gives the full variable domain: DAGVTQSPTHLIKTRGQQVTLRCSPKSGHDTVSWYQQALGQGPQFIFQYYEEEERQRGNFPDRFSGHQFPNYSSELNVNALLLGDSALYLCASSLMGSSYEQYFGPGTRLTVT.